What follows is one TCR beta chain and its context. The age range of participants was 18 to 89 years, with residence in approximately 25 US areas. The CDR3 loop spans 14 amino acids. V lost 10 bases, J lost 4 bases, and 6 bases stayed unmatched. CDR1 SNHLY and CDR2 FYNNEI come from the germline V gene. Clones were read by immunoSEQ multiplex PCR, and TCRdb kept only the in-frame ones, dropping some. The repertoire has some 460,000 clones, roughly 85% of them found once; the top ten carry approximately 2%. This record belongs to a study of blood T cell repertoires in COVID-19. The chain joins TRBV2 to TRBJ2-7; 14 nucleotides line up with TRBD2. The source of this sequence is a young woman with acute COVID-19. The specimen sequenced was PBMCs or T cells enriched from blood (not recorded which). The CDR3 region has the DNA TGTGCCACGCGGACTAGCGGGGGGAGGTACGAGCAGTACTTC. Its protein is CATRTSGGRYEQYF.